The 28 T cell receptor beta chains presented below share a single source sample, sequenced in a study of blood T cell repertoires in COVID-19. Measured with immunoSEQ multiplex PCR; TCRdb has only the in-frame clones, and not every one. The sample has fewer than 250,000 clones; more than 70% are singletons. Sequenced sample: peripheral blood. These receptors all stem from a woman aged 45-65 years with acute or convalescent COVID-19.

The rearrangement links TRBV27 to TRBJ1-3, with D possibly TRBD1 on 6 matching bases. Deletions cut 1 base from V and 11 bases from J, with 12 bases between. CDR3 length equals 13 residues. In germline, CDR1 is MNHEY, CDR2 SMNVEV (reference sequence). The CDR3 sequence: CASSLLPGDAIYF. The CDR3, as DNA: TGTGCCAGCAGTTTATTACCAGGGGACGCCATATATTTT.

The V gene is TRBV15, the J gene TRBJ2-3; D is undetermined. CDR1 is LNHNV and CDR2 is YYDKDF in the germline V gene (reference sequence). The V end was cut by 1 base, the J end by 5 bases, with 4 bases between. CDR3 length equals 12 residues. The CDR3 DNA reads TGTGCCACCAGCAGAGGCGGAGATACGCAGTATTTT. Translating it yields CATSRGGDTQYF.

CDR3 sequence: CASSQDQLRQYF. For the CDR3, the DNA is TGTGCCAGCAGCCAAGACCAGTTACGGCAGTACTTC. The rearrangement links TRBV3-1 (or the pseudogene TRBV3-2) to TRBJ2-7; D gene unclear. The CDR3 runs 12 residues. Trimming removed 0 bases at V and 9 bases at J, with 9 bases between. Germline values: CDR1 LGHDT, CDR2 YNNKEL (reference sequence).

V and J are TRBV24-1 and TRBJ2-1; TRBD2 agrees at 7 bases. CDR3 length: 18 residues. The junction had 21 bases not matched to a gene; V was cut back by 9 bases and J by 5 bases. CDR1 and CDR2 from the germline V gene are KGHDR and SFDVKD. The CDR3 is CATRGDKGPCSSHNEQFF. The CDR3 DNA follows: TGTGCCACCCGGGGGGATAAGGGCCCCTGTAGTTCCCACAATGAGCAGTTCTTC.

J is TRBJ1-1 and V is TRBV12-3 or TRBV12-4; D unresolved. The CDR3 contains 13 residues. V shed 3 bases and J shed 1 base, with 6 bases lying between them. The CDR3: CASSLRWNTEAFF. CDR3 sequence (DNA): TGTGCCAGCAGTTTGCGTTGGAACACTGAAGCTTTCTTT.

The chain carries TRBV28 and TRBJ2-3; 7 nucleotides line up with TRBD2. The CDR3 sequence is 16 residues long. With V trimmed by 5 bases and J by 2 bases, 10 bases remained unmatched. Germline-derived CDR1 and CDR2 are MDHEN and SYDVKM. The CDR3 is CASSTRRDYVTDTQYF. DNA of the CDR3: TGTGCCAGCAGTACCCGCCGGGACTACGTCACAGATACGCAGTATTTT.

The V gene is TRBV28, the J gene TRBJ1-5; D is unresolved. Between the trimmed V and J ends, which lost 7 bases and 0 bases, there was a span of 13 bases. This CDR3 comprises 15 residues. The germline V gene encodes CDR1 MDHEN and CDR2 SYDVKM. This CDR3 reads CASTFGGYSNQPQHF. The DNA for the CDR3 is TGTGCCAGCACCTTCGGAGGGTATAGCAATCAGCCCCAGCATTTT.

The V and J genes are TRBV2 and TRBJ2-3; maybe TRBD1 (5 bases). The length of the CDR3 is 13 residues. V lost 7 bases to trimming and J lost 5 bases, with 13 bases between them. CDR1 is SNHLY, CDR2 FYNNEI, per germline. Here the CDR3 reads CASNRQGGDTQYF. The CDR3 DNA sequence: TGTGCCAGCAATCGGCAGGGTGGAGATACGCAGTATTTT.

This chain's CDR3 is CASSFAGGTEAFF. CDR3 sequence (DNA): TGTGCCAGCAGTTTCGCAGGGGGCACTGAAGCTTTCTTT. The V call is TRBV6-5, the J call TRBJ1-1, with 7 nucleotides matching TRBD1. This CDR3 region has 13 residues. J was trimmed by 4 bases and V by 4 bases; bases with no gene match: 3. From germline, CDR1 is MNHEY and CDR2 SVGAGI.

The chain carries TRBV5-1 and TRBJ2-3, with 7 bases fitting TRBD2. The V segment lost 2 bases and the J segment 6 bases; nucleotides outside the gene matches: 6. CDR1 is SGHRS and CDR2 is YFSETQ in the germline V gene. This CDR3 is 14 amino acids long. CDR3 residues: CASSLARESDTQYF. Written as DNA, the CDR3 is TGCGCCAGCAGCTTAGCGCGGGAGAGCGATACGCAGTATTTT.

About this clone: This sample also contains other DNA sequences that code for the same CDR3. The genes are TRBV12-3 or TRBV12-4 and TRBJ2-5; D remains unclear. Trimming stripped 0 bases from V and 5 bases from J, with 4 bases between. The CDR3 is made up of 12 amino acids. CDR3 region: CASSLAQETQYF. For the CDR3, the DNA is TGTGCCAGCAGTTTAGCGCAGGAGACCCAGTACTTC.

The chain carries TRBV30 and TRBJ2-1; 12 bases line up with TRBD2. The CDR3 consists of 19 residues. V dropped 6 bases and J dropped 5; count of bases not matched to a gene: 20. The germline gives CDR1 GTSNPN, CDR2 SVGIG (reference sequence). The CDR3 here is CACAGRVNTTSGRHNEQFF. The CDR3 DNA sequence: TGTGCCTGTGCTGGACGGGTGAACACTACTAGCGGGAGGCACAATGAGCAGTTCTTC.

The chain employs TRBV24-1 and TRBJ2-3; TRBD2 agrees at 15 bases. V shed 6 bases, J shed 5 bases, and the junction held 8 bases outside the gene matches. CDR3 size: 17 residues. The germline gives CDR1 KGHDR, CDR2 SFDVKD. The CDR3 DNA is TGTGCCACCAGTAAAACGCCGGGACTAGCGGGAGGAGATACGCAGTATTTT. It encodes CATSKTPGLAGGDTQYF.

This clone was recorded many times. This sequence joins TRBV19 and TRBJ2-2, with D maybe TRBD2 (6 bases). There are 16 residues in the CDR3. Between the trimmed V and J ends, which lost 3 bases and 0 bases, there was a span of 11 bases. From germline, CDR1 is LNHDA and CDR2 SQIVND (reference sequence). CDR3 residues: CASSIGGTPNTGELFF. The CDR3 DNA reads as TGTGCCAGTAGTATTGGCGGGACCCCGAACACCGGGGAGCTGTTTTTT.

The chain links TRBV11-2 to TRBJ2-7, with 9 positions matching TRBD2. The J segment lost 4 bases and the V segment lost 0 bases, leaving 4 bases of the junction unmatched. CDR3 length equals 15 residues. The V gene's germline CDR1 is SGHAT and CDR2 FQNNGV. Here the CDR3 reads CASSLDKREVYEQYF. CDR3 sequence (DNA): TGTGCCAGCAGCTTAGATAAGCGGGAGGTGTACGAGCAGTACTTC.

This clone was detected a few times. The chain recombines TRBV24-1 with TRBJ2-7, with 7 bases lining up with TRBD1. The CDR3 sequence is 13 residues long. Losses at the gene ends were 6 bases for V and 6 bases for J; bases not matched to a gene: 7. Per the germline V gene, CDR1 is KGHDR and CDR2 is SFDVKD. The chain's CDR3 is CATSRTGLGEQYF. CDR3 coding DNA: TGTGCCACCAGTCGGACAGGTTTGGGCGAGCAGTACTTC.

The chain employs TRBV5-1 and TRBJ1-2; D remains ambiguous. The CDR3 is 13 residues long. Trimming pared 1 base from V and 2 bases from J, leaving 6 bases between. Germline V CDR1 and CDR2: SGHRS, YFSETQ. The CDR3 is CASSLQENYGYTF. DNA for the CDR3: TGCGCCAGCAGCTTGCAGGAAAACTATGGCTACACCTTC.

The chain recombines TRBV24-1 with TRBJ2-5; TRBD2 agrees at 11 bases. The V and J ends lost 3 bases and 5 bases, in that order; junction bases with no gene match: 10. This CDR3 spans 17 amino acids. Germline CDR1 reads KGHDR; CDR2 reads SFDVKD. CDR3 nucleotides: TGTGCCACCAGTGATCCGACTAGCGGGATTCTCGGGGAGACCCAGTACTTC. Encoded protein: CATSDPTSGILGETQYF.

V usage is TRBV2 and J usage is TRBJ2-1, with D possibly matching TRBD1 (5 bases). In germline, CDR1 is SNHLY, CDR2 FYNNEI. V shed 11 bases and J shed 7 bases, with 12 bases lying between them. The CDR3 sequence is 11 residues long. For the CDR3, the DNA is TGTGCCTCTACGGCAGGGAATGAGCAGTTCTTC. Encoded protein: CASTAGNEQFF.

The chain combines TRBV11-3 with TRBJ2-3, with a weak D call TRBD2 (5 bases). The ends were cut back, 4 bases at V and 6 bases at J, with 14 bases in the middle. There are 14 residues in the CDR3. From germline, CDR1 is SGHNT and CDR2 YENEEA. The CDR3 nucleotides read TGTGCCAGCAGCTCTGGACGCGGCGGGGATACGCAGTATTTT. Translation gives CASSSGRGGDTQYF.

The chain is built from TRBV5-1 and TRBJ2-4, with 10 bases fitting TRBD1. Looked up from germline, CDR1 is SGHRS and CDR2 is YFSETQ. The CDR3 is made up of 18 amino acids. The ends lost 0 bases at V and 0 bases at J; junction bases unmatched: 6. The CDR3 reads CASSLGQGASSAKNIQYF. Written as DNA, the CDR3 is TGCGCCAGCAGCTTGGGACAGGGGGCCAGTTCAGCCAAAAACATTCAGTACTTC. Combining the CDR3 with reference TRBV5-1 and TRBJ2-4 gives the whole variable domain KAGVTQTPRYLIKTRGQQVTLSCSPISGHRSVSWYQQTPGQGLQFLFEYFSETQRNKGNFPGRFSGRQFSNSRSEMNVSTLELGDSALYLCASSLGQGASSAKNIQYFGAGTRLSVL.

This rearrangement joins TRBV7-8 to TRBJ1-5; 10 bases map to TRBD1. With V trimmed by 1 base and J by 7 bases, 7 bases remained unmatched. The CDR3 is 16 amino acids. Looked up from germline, CDR1 is SGHVS and CDR2 is FQNEAQ. In nucleotides, the CDR3 is TGTGCCAGCAGCTTAGTACTGGGACAGGGGAAACAGCCCCAGCATTTT. As protein: CASSLVLGQGKQPQHF.

This clone was observed many times. The V gene is TRBV28, the J gene TRBJ2-3, with 8 bases identical to TRBD1. CDR1 is MDHEN and CDR2 is SYDVKM in the germline V gene. This CDR3 is built from 16 residues. The J segment lost 4 bases and the V segment lost 2 bases, leaving 8 bases of the junction unmatched. CDR3 region: CASSLGGRGQPDTQYF. The CDR3 bases are TGTGCCAGCAGTTTAGGGGGCAGGGGGCAGCCAGATACGCAGTATTTT.

The chain combines TRBV29-1 with TRBJ2-3; TRBD1 might be the D (6 bases). Germline loops: CDR1 SQVTM, CDR2 ANQGSEA. The CDR3 covers 13 residues. V lost 7 bases and J 1 base, leaving 12 bases between the germline ends. CDR3 coding DNA: TGCAGCGGGGGGCAGGTGGGCACAGATACGCAGTATTTT. Residues: CSGGQVGTDTQYF.

This clone was counted between two and nine times. V is TRBV2 and J is TRBJ2-7; D unresolved. Trimming pared 8 bases from V and 2 bases from J, leaving 7 bases between. Looked up from germline, CDR1 is SNHLY and CDR2 is FYNNEI. The CDR3 consists of 11 residues. The CDR3 sequence: CASSPAYEQYF. CDR3 nucleotides: TGTGCCAGCTCACCGGCCTACGAGCAGTACTTC.

This clone was counted between two and nine times. V is TRBV15 and J is TRBJ1-1; 10 bases match TRBD1. The germline CDR1 and CDR2 sequences are LNHNV and YYDKDF (reference sequence). Losses at the gene ends were 3 bases for V and 11 bases for J; bases not matched to a gene: 12. The CDR3 spans 15 residues. The CDR3 nucleotides are TGTGCCACCAGCAGCCCGGACAGGGGGTCCCCCCGGGCTTTCTTT. Translating gives CATSSPDRGSPRAFF.

The DNA for the CDR3 is TGTGCCAGCAGCTCTCCAGGCGGGAGTCTATCCTACGAGCAGTACTTC. Translating gives CASSSPGGSLSYEQYF. This rearrangement joins TRBV7-2 to TRBJ2-7; 7 bases are shared with TRBD2. CDR1 and CDR2 (germline): SGHTA, FQGNSA. Trimming took 4 bases from V and 1 from J; bases not matched to a gene: 10. There are 16 residues in the CDR3.

The chain joins TRBV11-2 to TRBJ1-4; 10 bases match TRBD1. The CDR3 is 17 amino acids. J gave up 8 bases and V 0 bases, and 9 bases lay outside the gene matches. Germline loops: CDR1 SGHAT, CDR2 FQNNGV. The CDR3 nucleotides read TGTGCCAGCAGCTTAGACTGGGACAGGGGAGGTTACGAAAAACTGTTTTTT. Protein: CASSLDWDRGGYEKLFF.